One and the same sample provided the 8 T cell receptor beta chains below, sequenced in a study of vaccination and CD4 T cells after COVID-19. Treatment of the sample: approximately 9-day PBMC culture with coronavirus spike peptide pools or control peptides (ViraFEST assay). With the Oncomine TCR Beta short-read assay, DNA from cultured CD4+ T cells was sequenced. TCRdb fed the PCR reads into MiXCR, producing one record per CDR3 protein. The sample has about 13,000 distinct CDR3 sequences; about 30% are singletons. These receptors have no identified antigens. Sequences were obtained from CD4+ T cells from blood, cultured in vitro. The receptors originated from a human donor who had recovered from COVID-19.

CDR3 nucleotides: TGTGCCAGCAGCGAGCTAGCGGGAAAATACGAGCAGTACTTC. This codes for CASSELAGKYEQYF. The chain uses TRBV7-9 and TRBJ2-7; the match to TRBD2 covers 9 bases. V dropped 5 bases and J dropped 4; count of bases not matched to a gene: 6. The CDR3 totals 14 residues. Germline values: CDR1 SEHNR, CDR2 FQNEAQ (reference sequence).

This clonotype was seen more than once but under ten times. This chain connects TRBV24-1 to TRBJ2-4; 12 bases agree with TRBD1. Trimming removed 9 bases from V and 5 bases from J; junction bases left unmatched: 7. Germline lookup yields CDR1 KGHDR and CDR2 SFDVKD. The CDR3 length is 15 residues. As DNA, the CDR3 is TGTGCCACCTGCCGGGACAGGGGGCTGGAAAACATTCAGTACTTC. Its translation: CATCRDRGLENIQYF.

The V gene is TRBV15, the J gene TRBJ2-7; 7 bases are shared with TRBD2. Germline values: CDR1 LNHNV, CDR2 YYDKDF (reference sequence). J gave up 3 bases and V 2 bases, and 13 bases lay outside the gene matches. CDR3 length: 17 amino acids. The CDR3 nucleotides are TGTGCCACCAGCAGACGTCCGAGAGATGGGGGGGGCTACGAGCAGTACTTC. It translates to CATSRRPRDGGGYEQYF.

This clonotype was detected only once. The chain links TRBV12-3 or TRBV12-4 to TRBJ2-3; D remains ambiguous. This CDR3 comprises 11 residues. Trimming stripped 3 bases from V and 6 bases from J, with 4 bases between. DNA of the CDR3: TGTGCCAGCAGTTTCCTCGATACGCAGTATTTT. It codes for CASSFLDTQYF.

Turning to this clonotype: Germline and junction disagree at one end, which may indicate a read error. This rearrangement joins TRBV18 to TRBJ2-2; 8 bases align to TRBD1. CDR1 and CDR2 (germline): KGHSH, LQKENI. The CDR3 extends over 13 amino acids. As DNA, the CDR3 is TGTGTCAGCTCACTTGGACAGGGATGGGAGCTGTTTTTT. Encoded protein: CVSSLGQGWELFF.

V usage is TRBV19 and J usage is TRBJ1-6, with D hard to call. The CDR3 extends over 14 amino acids. Trimming took 8 bases from V and 5 from J, leaving 13 bases between them. Per germline, CDR1 LNHDA and CDR2 SQIVND (reference sequence). The CDR3 protein is CASRSGLNNSPLHF. The CDR3 nucleotides read TGTGCCAGTCGTTCTGGACTGAATAATTCACCCCTCCACTTT.

The chain joins TRBV2 to TRBJ2-7; no firm D call. This CDR3 region has 14 residues. Trimming took off 1 base at V and 3 bases at J, with 10 bases between the two ends. Germline lookup yields CDR1 SNHLY and CDR2 FYNNEI. This CDR3 reads CASSEGAPIYEQYF. Written as DNA, the CDR3 is TGTGCCAGCAGTGAAGGGGCTCCTATCTACGAGCAGTACTTC.

The rearrangement joins TRBV28 to TRBJ1-6; weak D call: TRBD1 (6 bases). There are 19 residues in the CDR3. Trimming cost V 7 bases and J 6 bases, with 28 bases left between them. CDR1 is MDHEN and CDR2 is SYDVKM in the germline V gene. CDR3 in amino acids: CASTTRPWGAGYSNSPLHF. The CDR3 nucleotides read TGTGCCAGCACAACGAGGCCATGGGGGGCAGGGTATAGTAATTCACCCCTCCACTTT.